This entry is about one T cell receptor (beta chain). The antigen is not known. The data stem from a study of blood T cells in healthy people across ages. A second PCR of roughly 7 to 11 cycles used a sample-barcoded 5' primer and a J-beta primer mix. Every molecule of cDNA carried a tag from a template-switch adaptor with 12 random nucleotides. TCRdb analysed the 5' RACE reads with MiXCR anew, one entry per CDR3 protein. The table includes about 830,000 distinct CDR3 sequences, around 62% detected once. Study results and limitations: The recorded TCR beta diversity per million T cells decreased in a roughly linear manner with age.

From germline, CDR1 is MDHEN and CDR2 SYDVKM. The CDR3 covers 15 residues. The ends were cut back, 2 bases at V and 0 bases at J, with 10 bases in the middle. The gene calls are TRBV28 and TRBJ1-2; tentative D call: TRBD1 (5 bases). This receptor was identified in a man younger than 45 in good health. Material for sequencing was blood. CDR3 nucleotides: TGTGCCAGCAGTTTACCCGACAGTACTAACTATGGCTACACCTTC. Its translation: CASSLPDSTNYGYTF.